Each of the 8 T cell receptor beta chains below was sequenced from the same sample in a study of T cells in Graves' hyperthyroidism and ophthalmopathy. TCR beta CDR3 sequences were amplified from RNA transcripts. The HTBI primer set was used in a first-round RT-PCR of the TCR CDR3. TCRdb itself ran the multiplex PCR reads through MiXCR, one entry per CDR3 protein. The sample gives around 250,000 distinct CDR3 sequences, more than 12% of which show up once; 10% to 15% is in the top ten. Sample: blood. The receptors originated from a woman aged 40 to 55 with Graves' hyperthyroidism that later progressed to Graves' ophthalmopathy.

This clonotype was found many times. V and J are TRBV19 and TRBJ2-3; D call uncertain. The germline V and J ends were trimmed by 4 bases and 0 bases, with 5 bases remaining between them. From germline, CDR1 is LNHDA and CDR2 SQIVND (reference sequence). The CDR3 is 13 residues long. CDR3 nucleotides: TGTGCCAGTAGTAGCTCAAGCACAGATACGCAGTATTTT. Amino acids: CASSSSSTDTQYF.

The V call is TRBV4-1, the J call TRBJ1-5; 7 bases agree with TRBD1. The germline CDR1 and CDR2 sequences are MGHRA and YSYEKL. The length of the CDR3 is 18 residues. Trimming removed 1 base from V and 5 bases from J; junction bases left unmatched: 14. CDR3 sequence reads: CASSQARGQSYPHQPQHF. CDR3 sequence (DNA): TGCGCCAGCAGCCAAGCCCGGGGACAGTCCTACCCCCATCAGCCCCAGCATTTT.

This clonotype has a count of ten or more. V usage is TRBV2 and J usage is TRBJ2-7, with D perhaps TRBD2 (6 bases). The CDR3 loop spans 17 amino acids. Germline V gene lookup returns CDR1 SNHLY and CDR2 FYNNEI. V was shortened by 1 base and J by 6 bases, with 22 bases between the two germline ends. In DNA form, the CDR3 reads TGTGCCAGCAGTGAAGGGATGGGGGGACCCCGAAGGTTCGAGCAGTACTTC. Protein sequence: CASSEGMGGPRRFEQYF.

This clonotype was seen at least ten times. The chain joins TRBV28 to TRBJ2-7, with D perhaps matching TRBD1 (5 bases). The CDR3 length is 16 residues. Germline V gives CDR1 MDHEN, CDR2 SYDVKM. Trimming took off 5 bases at V and 0 bases at J, with 17 bases between the two ends. As DNA, the CDR3 is TGTGCCAGCAGTCCCCCGGTGGGCAGGGACTCCTACGAGCAGTACTTC. Translation gives CASSPPVGRDSYEQYF.

This clonotype was recorded many times. The chain links TRBV11-2 to TRBJ1-1; D perhaps matches TRBD1 (6 bases). V lost 0 bases and J 4 bases, leaving 12 bases between the germline ends. CDR1 and CDR2 (germline): SGHAT, FQNNGV. The CDR3 has 15 amino acids. CDR3 coding DNA: TGTGCCAGCAGCTTAGATTGGGGGGGGGCCACTGAAGCTTTCTTT. This encodes CASSLDWGGATEAFF.

This clonotype has more than one count but fewer than ten. V gene TRBV3-1 combines with J gene TRBJ2-7; TRBD1 might be the D (6 bases). The germline CDR1 and CDR2 sequences are LGHDT and YNNKEL (reference sequence). V was pared by 1 base and J by 4 bases, with 8 bases between. This CDR3 spans 13 amino acids. CDR3: CASSQGTGYEQYF. As DNA, the CDR3 is TGTGCCAGCAGCCAAGGTACAGGGTACGAGCAGTACTTC.

This clonotype was picked up a small number of times. The chain links TRBV6-1 to TRBJ2-3; 8 bases match TRBD2. Germline assignment: CDR1 MNHNS and CDR2 SASEGT. Unmatched junction bases numbered 5, after V lost 9 bases and J lost 0 bases. The CDR3 is 14 amino acids. This CDR3 reads CASRAGGSTDTQYF. The DNA of the CDR3 is TGTGCCAGTCGCGCGGGGGGTAGCACAGATACGCAGTATTTT.

The chain employs TRBV28 and TRBJ2-7, with TRBD2 matching over 12 bases. V dropped 7 bases and J dropped 7; count of bases not matched to a gene: 11. Looked up from germline, CDR1 is MDHEN and CDR2 is SYDVKM. The CDR3 contains 15 residues. The CDR3 coding sequence is TGTGCCAGCACCATGTGGACTAGCGGGACCAGGGAGCAGTACTTC. Its protein is CASTMWTSGTREQYF.